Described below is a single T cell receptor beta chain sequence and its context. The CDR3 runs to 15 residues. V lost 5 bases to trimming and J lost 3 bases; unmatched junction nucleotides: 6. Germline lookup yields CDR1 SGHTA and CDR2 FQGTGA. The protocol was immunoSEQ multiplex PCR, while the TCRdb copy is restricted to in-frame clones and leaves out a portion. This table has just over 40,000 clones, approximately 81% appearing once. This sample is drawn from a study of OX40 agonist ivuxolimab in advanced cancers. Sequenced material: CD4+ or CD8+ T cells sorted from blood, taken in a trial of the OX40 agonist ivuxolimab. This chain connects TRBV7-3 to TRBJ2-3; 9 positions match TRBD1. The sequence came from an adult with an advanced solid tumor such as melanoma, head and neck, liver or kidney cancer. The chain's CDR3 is CASSRDRAVTDTQYF. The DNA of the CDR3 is TGTGCCAGCAGCCGGGACAGGGCTGTAACAGATACGCAGTATTTT.